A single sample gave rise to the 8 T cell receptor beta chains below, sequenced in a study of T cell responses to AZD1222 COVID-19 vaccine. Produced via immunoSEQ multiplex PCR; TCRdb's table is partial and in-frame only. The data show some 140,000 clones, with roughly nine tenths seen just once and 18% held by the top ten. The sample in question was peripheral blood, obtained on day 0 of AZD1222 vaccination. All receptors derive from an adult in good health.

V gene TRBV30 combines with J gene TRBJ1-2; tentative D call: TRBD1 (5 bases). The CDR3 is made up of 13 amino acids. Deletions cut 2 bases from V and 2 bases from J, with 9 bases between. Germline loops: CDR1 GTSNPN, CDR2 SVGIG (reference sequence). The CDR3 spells CAWSRGANYGYTF. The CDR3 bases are TGTGCCTGGAGTAGGGGCGCAAACTATGGCTACACCTTC. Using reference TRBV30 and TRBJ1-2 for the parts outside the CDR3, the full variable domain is SQTIHQWPATLVQPVGSPLSLECTVEGTSNPNLYWYRQAAGRGLQLLFYSVGIGQISSEVPQNLSASRPQDRQFILSSKKLLLSDSGFYLCAWSRGANYGYTFGSGTRLTVV.

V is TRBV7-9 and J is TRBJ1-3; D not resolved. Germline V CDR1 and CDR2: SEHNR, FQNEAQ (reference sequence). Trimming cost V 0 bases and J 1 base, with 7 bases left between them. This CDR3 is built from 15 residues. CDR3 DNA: TGTGCCAGCAGCTTAGCAACAGTATCTGGAAACACCATATATTTT. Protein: CASSLATVSGNTIYF.

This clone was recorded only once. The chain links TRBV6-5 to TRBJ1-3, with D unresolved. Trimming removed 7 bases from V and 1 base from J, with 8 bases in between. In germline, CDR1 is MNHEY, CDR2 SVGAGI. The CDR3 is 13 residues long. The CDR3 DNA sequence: TGTGCCAGCACTTCCCGTTCTGGAAACACCATATATTTT. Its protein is CASTSRSGNTIYF.

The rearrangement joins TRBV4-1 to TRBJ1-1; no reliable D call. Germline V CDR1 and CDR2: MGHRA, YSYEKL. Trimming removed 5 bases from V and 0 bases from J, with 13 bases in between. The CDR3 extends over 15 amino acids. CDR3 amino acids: CASSSSPILNTEAFF. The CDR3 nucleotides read TGCGCCAGCAGCTCCTCTCCCATTTTGAACACTGAAGCTTTCTTT.

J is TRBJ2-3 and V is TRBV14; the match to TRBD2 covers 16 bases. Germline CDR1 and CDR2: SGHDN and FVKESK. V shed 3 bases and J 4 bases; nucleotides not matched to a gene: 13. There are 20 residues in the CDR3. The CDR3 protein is CASSQDSGTSGGAPPDTQYF. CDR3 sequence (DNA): TGTGCCAGCAGCCAGGACTCCGGGACTAGCGGGGGGGCCCCCCCAGATACGCAGTATTTT.

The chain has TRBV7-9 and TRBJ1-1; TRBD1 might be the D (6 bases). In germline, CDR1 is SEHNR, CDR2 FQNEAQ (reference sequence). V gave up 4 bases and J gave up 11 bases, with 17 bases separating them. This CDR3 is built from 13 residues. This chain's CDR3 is CASSYGSQGKAFF. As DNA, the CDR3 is TGTGCCAGCAGCTACGGCTCTCAGGGGAAGGCTTTCTTT.

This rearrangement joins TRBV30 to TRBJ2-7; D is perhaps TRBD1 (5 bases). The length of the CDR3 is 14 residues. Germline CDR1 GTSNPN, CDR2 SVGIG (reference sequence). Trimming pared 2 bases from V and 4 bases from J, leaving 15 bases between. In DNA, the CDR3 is TGTGCCTGGAGTCCCACAGGCCACCGTTACGAGCAGTACTTC. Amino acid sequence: CAWSPTGHRYEQYF.

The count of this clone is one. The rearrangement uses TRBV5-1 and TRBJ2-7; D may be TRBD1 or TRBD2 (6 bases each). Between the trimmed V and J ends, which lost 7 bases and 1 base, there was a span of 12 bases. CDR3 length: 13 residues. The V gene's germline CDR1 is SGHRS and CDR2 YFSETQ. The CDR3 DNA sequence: TGCGCCAGCTACGGGGGCATTTCCTACGAGCAGTACTTC. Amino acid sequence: CASYGGISYEQYF.